A selection of T cell receptor beta chains follows, all from one sample in a study of T cell changes during pregnancy in multiple sclerosis. Using immunoSEQ multiplex PCR, the repertoire was profiled, and TCRdb retains in-frame clones only, with some absent. The sample records tens of thousands of clones, roughly nine tenths being singletons. The specimen was peripheral blood, collected in the second trimester of pregnancy. The receptors come from a female donor in good health, enrolled as a control in a pregnancy study. Each CDR3 is given with its conserved first and last residue. Each record gives: V gene, D gene, J gene, clone size, CDR3 DNA, CDR3 protein. A D gene is named only where the DNA matches it firmly. Rows may omit the clone size; those that give it use once, few, many or a size class.

V gene: TRBV11-1
D gene: -
J gene: TRBJ2-7
clone size: few
CDR3 DNA: TGTGCCAGCAGCTTAAACACCAACTACGAGCAGTACTTC
CDR3 protein: CASSLNTNYEQYF

V gene: TRBV9
D gene: TRBD1
J gene: TRBJ2-2
clone size: -
CDR3 DNA: TGTGCCAGCAGCGTAGTCGGGCAGGGGGCGAACACCGGGGAGCTGTTTTTT
CDR3 protein: CASSVVGQGANTGELFF

V gene: TRBV18
D gene: -
J gene: TRBJ2-7
clone size: once
CDR3 DNA: TGTGCCAGCTCACGGGGCAACTACGAGCAGTACTTC
CDR3 protein: CASSRGNYEQYF

V gene: TRBV5-8
D gene: -
J gene: TRBJ1-1
clone size: -
CDR3 DNA: TGTGCCAGCAGCCAAGGGGTGCGGCGGCAGAACACTGAAGCTTTCTTT
CDR3 protein: CASSQGVRRQNTEAFF

V gene: TRBV29-1
D gene: -
J gene: TRBJ1-2
clone size: -
CDR3 DNA: TGCAGCGTTCCCGGGAGCTATGGCTACACCTTC
CDR3 protein: CSVPGSYGYTF

V gene: TRBV19
D gene: -
J gene: TRBJ1-5
clone size: -
CDR3 DNA: TGTGCCAGTTCCTTGGGGGCAGGGACTCAGCCCCAGCATTTT
CDR3 protein: CASSLGAGTQPQHF

V gene: TRBV7-8
D gene: -
J gene: TRBJ1-1
clone size: -
CDR3 DNA: TGTGCCAGCAGCTTAGTAACCGGGGTGAACACTGAAGCTTTCTTT
CDR3 protein: CASSLVTGVNTEAFF

V gene: TRBV7-3
D gene: -
J gene: TRBJ2-1
clone size: -
CDR3 DNA: TGTGCCAGCAGCTTATTGGGACCCGATGACAGGTACAATGAGCAGTTCTTC
CDR3 protein: CASSLLGPDDRYNEQFF

V gene: TRBV9
D gene: -
J gene: TRBJ1-5
clone size: -
CDR3 DNA: TGTGCCAGCAGCGCGGGAGGCAATCAGCCCCAGCATTTT
CDR3 protein: CASSAGGNQPQHF

V gene: TRBV7-7
D gene: TRBD2
J gene: TRBJ2-2
clone size: -
CDR3 DNA: TGTGCTAGCAGCCCAGACGCGGGGGCCGGGGAGCTGTTTTTT
CDR3 protein: CASSPDAGAGELFF

V gene: TRBV5-5
D gene: -
J gene: TRBJ1-1
clone size: -
CDR3 DNA: TGTGCCAGCAGCTTCTATGGGAACACTGAAGCTTTCTTT
CDR3 protein: CASSFYGNTEAFF

V gene: TRBV6-1
D gene: -
J gene: TRBJ2-1
clone size: -
CDR3 DNA: TGTGCCAGCAGTGAAGCTATCGGGGTCCGATTCTTC
CDR3 protein: CASSEAIGVRFF

V gene: TRBV27
D gene: TRBD1
J gene: TRBJ1-2
clone size: few
CDR3 DNA: TGTGCCAGCAGTTTATCTAGCCAGGGGGAGGGCTACACCTTC
CDR3 protein: CASSLSSQGEGYTF